A selection of T cell receptor beta chains follows, all from one sample in a study of blood T cell repertoires in COVID-19. The repertoire was sequenced with immunoSEQ multiplex PCR; TCRdb's copy has only in-frame clones and lacks some. The repertoire holds 200,000 to 250,000 clones, with approximately 80% as singletons. Input material: peripheral blood. Source of these receptors: a human donor in a cohort sampled during active COVID-19. Each CDR3 is given without its conserved first and last residue. The D gene is left open where the match is weak. Clone size is not always given. Where it is, it says once, few, many or a class for expanded clones.

v_call | d_call | clone_size | cdr3_aa
TRBV6-5 | TRBD2 | - | ASSVAGGLLEQY
TRBV7-3 | - | few | ASSPTGGEPDYGYT
TRBV24-1 | - | once | ATSAGRGPPYNEQF
TRBV9 | TRBD2 | - | ASSITSGRVTGELF
TRBV6-5 | TRBD2 | - | ASSQSGVGSQY
TRBV5-1 | - | - | ASSLATDTGELF
TRBV19 | - | once | ASSPDGGTNGYT
TRBV19 | TRBD2 | - | ASRHERGGRTGELF
TRBV9 | TRBD1 | - | ASSTSTRQGGHGYT
TRBV5-4 | - | - | ASSLGGPTEKLF
TRBV28 | - | - | ASSGGLVRHSPLH
TRBV11-3 | - | - | ASSSGLLTDTQY
TRBV5-4 | - | - | ASSGGVSGANVLT
TRBV4-2 | - | - | ASSQDGTHREPQH
TRBV21-1 | - | - | ASSKAKTDPRSTNYGYT
TRBV29-1 | - | - | SATSGTSDGYT
TRBV5-1 | - | - | ASSTGQPSSTDTQY
TRBV5-1 | TRBD2 | - | ASSLSGGLGEQY
TRBV5-6 | - | - | ASSLDVTRAEAF
TRBV19 | - | - | ASSPQDRINEKLF
TRBV15 | - | once | ATSRDRANTGELF
TRBV12-3/TRBV12-4 | TRBD1 | - | ASSRQGKEKLF
TRBV6-6 | - | - | ASSYPRATGELF
TRBV11-2 | TRBD2 | few | ASSPRLARSYEQY
TRBV27 | TRBD1 | - | ASSLQGAYEQY
TRBV6-2/TRBV6-3 | TRBD2 | - | ASSPGLAGVETQY
TRBV28 | TRBD1 | - | ASSATGGWT
TRBV9 | - | - | ASSVTGYNEQF
TRBV27 | - | - | ASSLAGFNSNQPQH
TRBV2 | - | few | ASSEAGGLGEKLF
TRBV15 | - | few | ATSRNREGINEQF
TRBV10-3 | - | - | AISPNNQPQH
TRBV7-9 | TRBD1 | - | ASSPGQGFETQY
TRBV4-3 | TRBD1 | - | ASSQGRDRGEKLF
TRBV7-2 | TRBD1 | once | ASSTWTGRNSPLH
TRBV7-2 | TRBD1 | - | ASSAGQGGLGGYT
TRBV10-3 | - | - | AISEFQGTEAF
TRBV18 | TRBD1 | - | ASSPDRGADEQY
TRBV7-8 | - | - | ASRRRGGYQETQY
TRBV7-8 | - | - | ASSLDRVQPQH
TRBV19 | - | - | ASKEGGDSPLH
TRBV14 | - | - | ASSPGGGKETQY
TRBV11-3 | - | - | ASGGMNTEAF
TRBV7-9 | TRBD1 | - | ASSFRDRGGGYT
TRBV7-9 | - | - | ASSRDIFRSYEQY
TRBV19 | - | - | ASSMTTGNEQF
TRBV9 | - | once | ASSVATGNYEQY
TRBV11-1 | TRBD2 | - | ASSLTVREANNEQF
TRBV2 | - | - | ASNLLEQSGTEAF
TRBV7-2 | TRBD2 | - | ASSLVRGGQETQY
TRBV11-2 | TRBD2 | - | ASSPLPGTSEIRGGEQY
TRBV6-4 | - | - | ASSDSGDQPQH
TRBV28 | - | - | ASRNLKAGGWNQPQH
TRBV27 | - | - | ASSLGTFPYEQY
TRBV30 | - | - | AWGFGRNTEAF